The 22 T cell receptor beta chains below were found in one sample sequenced in a study of shared clonotypes between healthy human individuals. The table came from immunoSEQ multiplex PCR; TCRdb's copy has only in-frame clones and leaves some out. Of around 1.9 million clones in the sample, over 85% were seen once. Terminally differentiated effector memory CD45RA+ cells were excluded by CCR7 positive selection of CD45RO-negative cells. Sequenced sample: naive CD8+ T cells from PBMCs. Receptor source: a man younger than 30 in good health. Some clones in this sample may be carry-over from other donors' samples.

The chain links TRBV19 to TRBJ2-4; TRBD2 agrees at 7 bases. The length of the CDR3 is 15 residues. From germline, CDR1 is LNHDA and CDR2 SQIVND (reference sequence). V trimming: 3 bases; J trimming: 1 base; junction bases outside the gene matches: 3. This CDR3 reads CASSMRREAKNIQYF. In DNA form, the CDR3 reads TGTGCCAGTAGTATGCGGCGGGAGGCCAAAAACATTCAGTACTTC.

This clone was detected a few times. The J gene is TRBJ2-7, the V gene TRBV5-4; D is unresolved. The CDR3 covers 14 residues. V gave up 0 bases and J gave up 2 bases, with 9 bases separating them. Per germline, CDR1 SGHNT and CDR2 YYREEE (reference sequence). Here the CDR3 reads CASSLEGGTYEQYF. DNA for the CDR3: TGTGCCAGCAGCTTGGAAGGCGGAACCTACGAGCAGTACTTC. Complete variable domain (other parts from reference TRBV5-4 and TRBJ2-7): ETGVTQSPTHLIKTRGQQVTLRCSSQSGHNTVSWYQQALGQGPQFIFQYYREEENGRGNFPPRFSGLQFPNYSSELNVNALELDDSALYLCASSLEGGTYEQYFGPGTRLTVT.

This chain links TRBV9 with TRBJ1-3; D is unresolved. V was trimmed by 4 bases and J by 4 bases, leaving 15 bases between them. This CDR3 is built from 15 residues. CDR1 is SGDLS, CDR2 YYNGEE, per germline. The CDR3 coding sequence is TGTGCCAGCAGCAATACACCCTCGGGAGGAAACACCATATATTTT. Protein product: CASSNTPSGGNTIYF.

The chain links TRBV9 to TRBJ2-7, with D perhaps being TRBD1 or TRBD2 (5 bases each). Trimming stripped 3 bases from V and 3 bases from J, with 19 bases between. The CDR3 is 16 amino acids. Germline V CDR1 and CDR2: SGDLS, YYNGEE. The CDR3 region is CASSEARDRGLYEQYF. CDR3 bases: TGTGCCAGCAGCGAGGCCCGGGACCGCGGCCTCTACGAGCAGTACTTC.

This clone has just one count. The V and J genes are TRBV28 and TRBJ1-3; possibly TRBD1 for D (5 bases). Germline loops: CDR1 MDHEN, CDR2 SYDVKM. Trimming took 6 bases from V and 8 from J, leaving 14 bases between them. The length of the CDR3 is 13 residues. DNA for the CDR3: TGTGCCAGCAGCCCCCCGCAGGGTTACACCATATATTTT. This translates into CASSPPQGYTIYF.

The gene calls are TRBV27 and TRBJ2-3; the D gene is possibly TRBD2 (5 bases). CDR3 length equals 14 residues. V was trimmed by 3 bases and J by 5 bases, leaving 12 bases between them. CDR1 is MNHEY, CDR2 SMNVEV, per germline (reference sequence). The CDR3 here is CASSLVGAVDTQYF. Here the CDR3 DNA reads TGTGCCAGCAGTTTGGTGGGAGCGGTAGATACGCAGTATTTT.

The chain uses TRBV7-8 and TRBJ1-3; tentatively, D is TRBD1 (5 bases). The germline V and J ends were trimmed by 3 bases and 0 bases, with 6 bases remaining between them. Germline loops: CDR1 SGHVS, CDR2 FQNEAQ. This CDR3 region has 14 residues. The DNA of the CDR3 is TGTGCCAGCAGCTTGACAGTCTCTGGAAACACCATATATTTT. This gives the protein CASSLTVSGNTIYF.

In the case of this clone: Other DNA sequences in this specimen translate into the identical CDR3. The CDR3 loop reads CASSLLSGANVLTF. CDR3 DNA: TGCGCCAGCAGCTTGTTATCTGGGGCCAACGTCCTGACTTTC. The V gene is TRBV5-1, the J gene TRBJ2-6; D remains ambiguous. The CDR3 sequence is 14 residues long. V was trimmed by 1 base and J by 1 base, leaving 3 bases between them. Germline V gene sequence: CDR1 SGHRS, CDR2 YFSETQ.

The V and J genes are TRBV27 and TRBJ2-5; D is possibly TRBD2 (6 bases). CDR3 size: 13 residues. The V gene's germline CDR1 is MNHEY and CDR2 SMNVEV (reference sequence). Trimming removed 5 bases at V and 7 bases at J, with 14 bases between. CDR3 nucleotides: TGTGCCAGCAGTGGTCAGCGGGCGGGGACCCAGTACTTC. Translated, it gives CASSGQRAGTQYF.

The gene calls are TRBV2 and TRBJ1-5, with 8 bases fitting TRBD1. Germline assignment: CDR1 SNHLY and CDR2 FYNNEI. V lost 5 bases, J lost 1 base, and 13 bases stayed unmatched. This CDR3 has 18 amino acids. The CDR3 is CASSSTGTGSSSNQPQHF. The CDR3 nucleotides are TGTGCCAGCAGTAGTACCGGGACAGGCTCTTCGAGCAATCAGCCCCAGCATTTT.

This chain connects TRBV4-3 to TRBJ1-2; the D gene is possibly TRBD1 (5 bases). Germline V gives CDR1 LGHNA, CDR2 YSLEER. The CDR3 runs to 16 residues. V lost 2 bases and J 5 bases, leaving 18 bases between the germline ends. In nucleotides, the CDR3 is TGCGCCAGCAGCCAATGGGACCAGGGACCCCTTTATGGCTACACCTTC. As protein: CASSQWDQGPLYGYTF.

Comments on this clone: This sample includes further DNA sequences coding for the same CDR3. The chain couples TRBV19 to TRBJ1-2; TRBD1 is a possible D gene (6 bases). This CDR3 is 13 amino acids long. Trimming stripped 3 bases from V and 5 bases from J, with 10 bases between. The germline V gene encodes CDR1 LNHDA and CDR2 SQIVND (reference sequence). CDR3 DNA sequence: TGTGCCAGTAGTATCGGGACAATTTATGGCTACACCTTC. It yields the protein CASSIGTIYGYTF.

The rearrangement links TRBV28 to TRBJ2-1, with 11 nucleotides matching TRBD1. In germline, CDR1 is MDHEN, CDR2 SYDVKM. This CDR3 is 15 amino acids long. V shed 4 bases, J shed 7 bases, and the junction held 6 bases outside the gene matches. DNA for the CDR3: TGTGCCAGCAGTTCTAGGACAGGGGGCAGGAATGAGCAGTTCTTC. This codes for CASSSRTGGRNEQFF.

Worth noting for this clone: The sample holds other DNA sequences that translate to the same CDR3. The chain carries TRBV27 and TRBJ2-7, with D perhaps matching TRBD1 (7 bases). The germline V gene encodes CDR1 MNHEY and CDR2 SMNVEV (reference sequence). This CDR3 region has 14 residues. Trimming removed 4 bases at V and 1 base at J, with 11 bases between. CDR3 DNA: TGTGCCAGCAGTTGGGCAGGGGGGTCCTACGAGCAGTACTTC. Its translation: CASSWAGGSYEQYF.

CDR3 nucleotide sequence: TGTGCCAGCAGCTTCGATCGGGGGCTGGACTATGGCTACACCTTC. This codes for CASSFDRGLDYGYTF. The genes are TRBV7-9 and TRBJ1-2; TRBD1 might be the D (6 bases). Germline V gives CDR1 SEHNR, CDR2 FQNEAQ (reference sequence). V was cut by 3 bases and J by 3 bases, with 14 bases left in between. The CDR3 length is 15 residues.

This chain joins TRBV6-5 and TRBJ2-7; 7 positions match TRBD1. The CDR3 consists of 14 residues. The germline V gene has CDR1 MNHEY and CDR2 SVGAGI. With V trimmed by 6 bases and J by 4 bases, 9 bases remained unmatched. CDR3 sequence: CASSPGQHGYEQYF. In DNA, the CDR3 is TGTGCCAGCAGCCCGGGACAGCATGGGTACGAGCAGTACTTC.

The chain combines TRBV11-2 with TRBJ2-5; D call uncertain. The V end lost 0 bases, the J end lost 0 bases, and 8 bases lay between the germline ends. The CDR3 sequence is 15 residues long. CDR1 and CDR2 from the germline V gene are SGHAT and FQNNGV. The CDR3 reads CASSLDPDYQETQYF. CDR3 nucleotides: TGTGCCAGCAGCTTAGATCCAGACTACCAAGAGACCCAGTACTTC.

A note on this clone: This sample also contains other DNA sequences that code for the same CDR3. This chain uses TRBV19 with TRBJ1-5; D is possibly TRBD1 (6 bases). The germline V gene encodes CDR1 LNHDA and CDR2 SQIVND (reference sequence). The CDR3 spans 14 residues. V gave up 5 bases and J gave up 0 bases, with 8 bases separating them. The CDR3: CASSRTDSNQPQHF. CDR3 coding DNA: TGTGCCAGTAGTCGGACAGATAGCAATCAGCCCCAGCATTTT.

J is TRBJ2-1 and V is TRBV7-7; 9 bases are shared with TRBD1. Germline V gives CDR1 SSHAT, CDR2 FNYEAQ (reference sequence). CDR3 length: 15 amino acids. The V segment lost 1 base and the J segment 4 bases; nucleotides outside the gene matches: 2. The CDR3 nucleotides read TGTGCCAGCAGCTTAGGGACAGGGGAATACAATGAGCAGTTCTTC. This sequence encodes CASSLGTGEYNEQFF.

The chain couples TRBV5-6 to TRBJ2-1; TRBD1 might be the D (5 bases). CDR1 is SGHDT and CDR2 is YYEEEE in the germline V gene. V gave up 0 bases and J gave up 5 bases, with 18 bases separating them. This CDR3 comprises 17 residues. CDR3 sequence (DNA): TGTGCCAGCAGCTTGGCGAAGGGGCCCGGTTGGGACAATGAGCAGTTCTTC. Its protein is CASSLAKGPGWDNEQFF.

The genes are TRBV28 and TRBJ2-7; the match to TRBD1 covers 9 bases. The CDR3 is 17 amino acids. The trim removed 4 bases at V and 4 bases at J, leaving 14 bases unmatched. CDR1 MDHEN and CDR2 SYDVKM come from the germline V gene. The CDR3, as DNA: TGTGCCAGCAGTTCGCCCAAACAGGGGGCCCCCGGGTACGAGCAGTACTTC. Translation: CASSSPKQGAPGYEQYF.

This chain uses TRBV7-6 with TRBJ2-1, with a weak D call TRBD2 (6 bases). Germline loops: CDR1 SGHVS, CDR2 FNYEAQ. Trimming left V 2 bases short and J 7 bases short, with 12 bases between. The CDR3 runs 14 residues. As DNA, the CDR3 is TGTGCCAGCAGCTTACTAGCGCTAAGTAATGAGCAGTTCTTC. Encoded protein: CASSLLALSNEQFF.